This is a list of T cell receptor beta chains from one sample in a study of naive CD8 T cells in extremely preterm neonates. Generated by immunoSEQ multiplex PCR, the TCRdb table keeps only in-frame clones and is missing some. The sample includes approximately 6,000 clones, 95% to 98% seen only once; the top ten take about 1.2%. What was sequenced was naive CD8+ T cells from blood. These receptors were collected from a human donor in good health. Both conserved end residues are part of each CDR3. The D gene is left open where the match is weak. Some rows mark clone size as missing; the rest say once, few, many or name a class of expanded clone.

J gene: TRBJ1-2; clone size: NA; D gene: NA; V gene: TRBV28; CDR3 DNA: TGTGCCAGCAGTTTACTATCGCCCAGGGACTATGGCTACACCTTC; CDR3 protein: CASSLLSPRDYGYTF
J gene: TRBJ1-5; clone size: NA; D gene: NA; V gene: TRBV5-3; CDR3 DNA: TGTGCCAGAAGCTTGGGGGGTTGGGGACTCCAGCCCCAGCATTTT; CDR3 protein: CARSLGGWGLQPQHF
J gene: TRBJ1-5; clone size: NA; D gene: NA; V gene: TRBV15; CDR3 DNA: TGTGCCACCAGCAGAGATTCGCGCGGGCAGGATCAGCCCCAGCATTTT; CDR3 protein: CATSRDSRGQDQPQHF
J gene: TRBJ2-7; clone size: NA; D gene: TRBD2; V gene: TRBV28; CDR3 DNA: TGTGCCAGCACCCCTGTAGTCTGGCGGGAGGGCCTGATGACCAGAAACGAGCAGTACTTC; CDR3 protein: CASTPVVWREGLMTRNEQYF
J gene: TRBJ2-7; clone size: NA; D gene: NA; V gene: TRBV10-3; CDR3 DNA: TGTGCCAGCGGGCCAACTGCCTCTACCGAGCAGTACTTC; CDR3 protein: CASGPTASTEQYF
J gene: TRBJ2-2; clone size: once; D gene: TRBD1; V gene: TRBV13; CDR3 DNA: TGTGCCAGCAGCTTAGGAACCAGGGGGCAAAGGGACACCGGGGAGCTGTTTTTT; CDR3 protein: CASSLGTRGQRDTGELFF
J gene: TRBJ2-1; clone size: NA; D gene: TRBD2; V gene: TRBV27; CDR3 DNA: TGTGCCAGCAGTTTCGGGACTAGCGGGAGTAGGTTCTTC; CDR3 protein: CASSFGTSGSRFF
J gene: TRBJ1-2; clone size: NA; D gene: TRBD1; V gene: TRBV6-1; CDR3 DNA: TGTGCCAGCAGTGCTAGGACAGGCTATGGCTACACCTTC; CDR3 protein: CASSARTGYGYTF
J gene: TRBJ1-1; clone size: NA; D gene: NA; V gene: TRBV15; CDR3 DNA: TGTGCCACCAGCATGAACCAGGGGACCACTGAAGCTTTCTTT; CDR3 protein: CATSMNQGTTEAFF
J gene: TRBJ2-7; clone size: NA; D gene: TRBD2; V gene: TRBV7-6; CDR3 DNA: TGTGCCAGCAGCTGGGGGGGGAACGAGCAGTACTTC; CDR3 protein: CASSWGGNEQYF
J gene: TRBJ2-7; clone size: NA; D gene: NA; V gene: TRBV7-9; CDR3 DNA: TGTGCCAGCAGCTTAGCTGACAGCCAAATTTACGAGCAGTACTTC; CDR3 protein: CASSLADSQIYEQYF
J gene: TRBJ1-1; clone size: NA; D gene: NA; V gene: TRBV28; CDR3 DNA: TGTGCCAGCAGTGGGACTAGCATAGGGTATGAAGCTTTCTTT; CDR3 protein: CASSGTSIGYEAFF
J gene: TRBJ1-5; clone size: NA; D gene: TRBD1; V gene: TRBV9; CDR3 DNA: TGTGCCAGCAGCCCAGGGGGCGCGAGTCAGCCCCAGCATTTT; CDR3 protein: CASSPGGASQPQHF
J gene: TRBJ2-2; clone size: NA; D gene: NA; V gene: TRBV25-1; CDR3 DNA: TGTGCCAGCAGTAACCAAAAAAGGAGCGGGAACACCGGGGAGCTGTTTTTT; CDR3 protein: CASSNQKRSGNTGELFF
J gene: TRBJ2-6; clone size: NA; D gene: TRBD2; V gene: TRBV7-9; CDR3 DNA: TGTGCCAGCAGCTTTCCCTCTGGGCGGGAGAGAGGGGCCAACGTCCTGACTTTC; CDR3 protein: CASSFPSGRERGANVLTF
J gene: TRBJ2-1; clone size: NA; D gene: TRBD2; V gene: TRBV6-4; CDR3 DNA: TGTGCCAGCAGTGAATCCCGACTAGCGGGTTTCTACAATGAGCAGTTCTTC; CDR3 protein: CASSESRLAGFYNEQFF
J gene: TRBJ2-5; clone size: NA; D gene: TRBD2; V gene: TRBV5-1; CDR3 DNA: TGCGCCAGCAGCTTTAATAGCGGGAGTAACCCAACGGAGACCCAGTACTTC; CDR3 protein: CASSFNSGSNPTETQYF
J gene: TRBJ2-2; clone size: NA; D gene: TRBD2; V gene: TRBV7-6; CDR3 DNA: TGTGCCAGCAGCTTAGGACTAGCGGGACCGAACACCGGGGAGCTGTTTTTT; CDR3 protein: CASSLGLAGPNTGELFF